Presented here are 5 T cell receptor beta chains from one specimen sequenced in a study of naive and memory T cell subsets. Amplification of ligated cDNA took four PCR rounds with SP2 and nested alpha and beta constant primers. In TCRdb, the 5' RACE reads were re-called with MiXCR into one record per CDR3 protein. The data contain roughly 56,000 distinct CDR3 sequences, 7.2% of them seen just once; the ten biggest clones take up 9% to 10%. TCR cDNA received a 3' ligated oligonucleotide that carried a UMI. These TCRs come from a male donor in good health.

This clonotype was seen many times. The chain joins TRBV20-1 to TRBJ1-5; D is perhaps TRBD1 (6 bases). Germline lookup yields CDR1 DFQATT and CDR2 SNEGSKA (reference sequence). The CDR3 has 15 amino acids. Trimming stripped 5 bases from V and 3 bases from J, with 17 bases between. This CDR3 is CSAPRPGAINQPQHF. DNA of the CDR3: TGCAGTGCTCCGAGACCAGGGGCGATCAATCAGCCCCAGCATTTT.

This clonotype was found a few times. The chain links TRBV20-1 to TRBJ1-5; TRBD1 is a possible D gene (5 bases). Trimming shortened V by 4 bases and J by 6 bases, and 10 bases separated the two germline ends. This CDR3 spans 12 amino acids. From germline, CDR1 is DFQATT and CDR2 SNEGSKA (reference sequence). CDR3 sequence (DNA): TGCAGTGCTAACGAGCAGGGTCAGCCCCAGCATTTT. It encodes CSANEQGQPQHF.

This clonotype was observed many times. Here the CDR3 reads CATSATRQNTGELFF. The CDR3 DNA reads TGTGCCACCTCCGCCACTAGGCAGAACACCGGGGAGCTGTTTTTT. This chain links TRBV15 with TRBJ2-2, with a weak D call TRBD2 (5 bases). The germline V gene encodes CDR1 LNHNV and CDR2 YYDKDF (reference sequence). The V end was cut by 8 bases, the J end by 1 base, with 14 bases between. The CDR3 sequence is 15 residues long.

This clonotype was found many times. V and J are TRBV6-6 and TRBJ2-3; D possibly corresponds to TRBD1 (6 bases). Germline-derived CDR1 and CDR2 are MNHNY and SVGAGI (reference sequence). Trimming removed 3 bases at V and 4 bases at J, with 14 bases between. The CDR3 runs to 15 residues. CDR3 bases: TGTGCCAGCAGTTATACAGGGAATGGAGCAGATACGCAGTATTTT. As protein: CASSYTGNGADTQYF.

This clonotype was detected only a few times. The chain has TRBV19 and TRBJ1-2; 11 nucleotides agree with TRBD1. The CDR3 has 16 residues. J was trimmed by 6 bases and V by 5 bases; bases with no gene match: 11. Per the germline V gene, CDR1 is LNHDA and CDR2 is SQIVND (reference sequence). The CDR3, as DNA: TGTGCCAGTAGTTTCGGACAGGGGGCTCGAGGGAATGGCTACACCTTC. Protein product: CASSFGQGARGNGYTF.